The clone carrying this T cell receptor beta chain was seen a few times. The V gene lost 4 bases and the J gene lost 4 bases, with 12 bases spanning the gap. Germline V gene lookup returns CDR1 SGDLS and CDR2 YYNGEE. The CDR3 spans 13 residues. In the original analysis: From reference gene primer amplification, estimates of nucleated cell counts were derived. TCRdb's copy holds only in-frame clones and misses some; the assay was immunoSEQ multiplex PCR. The DNA was the basis for D and trimming; V, J and clone size are from that table. Here the sample spans 250,000 to 300,000 clones, around 83% being singletons. The data derive from a study of blood T cell repertoires in COVID-19. About the study: Sites in the United States, Italy and Spain provided acute and convalescent COVID-19 samples. T cells, B-cell-depleted T cells, or PBMCs provided the cDNA or gDNA that served as material.

The sample consisted of peripheral blood. The chain recombines TRBV9 with TRBJ2-7; a possible D gene is TRBD1 (6 bases). The TCR sequence derives from a man younger than 35 with active or convalescent COVID-19. The DNA for the CDR3 is TGTGCCAGCAGCACCCACACAGGGTACGAGCAGTACTTC. Translating gives CASSTHTGYEQYF.